This TCR beta chain was recorded in a study of OX40 agonist ivuxolimab in advanced cancers. Study as a whole: Patients treated during dose escalation were battling hepatocellular carcinoma, melanoma, renal cell or head and neck cancer. Overall study findings and caveats: Some of the nonresponding patients also showed low levels of normalized T-cell clonal expansion.

Details on this clone: No antigen is known for it.

The data were produced by immunoSEQ multiplex PCR, yet TCRdb's version contains in-frame clones alone and is incomplete. The sample lists 74,000 or so clones, 70% to 90% occurring once. Trimming pared 3 bases from V and 4 bases from J, leaving 8 bases between. Germline V gene data show CDR1 as MGHRA and CDR2 as YSYEKL. The CDR3 extends over 13 amino acids. The chain couples TRBV4-1 to TRBJ2-3; the D is unclear. Sample: CD4+ or CD8+ T cells sorted from blood, taken in a trial of the OX40 agonist ivuxolimab. This TCR derives from an adult with an advanced solid tumor such as melanoma, head and neck, liver or kidney cancer. CDR3 in DNA: TGCGCCAGCAGCCATCTCGGTCCAGATACGCAGTATTTT. It is translated as CASSHLGPDTQYF.